One sample yielded the 32 T cell receptor beta chains listed below, sequenced in a study of blood T cells in healthy people across ages. The authors ran a second PCR of 7 to 11 cycles using a sample-barcoded 5' primer and a J-beta primer mix. TCRdb re-derived calls from the 5' RACE reads in MiXCR, one entry per CDR3 protein. Among approximately 940,000 distinct CDR3 sequences listed, 48% were seen once. Sample: blood. The receptors here all came from a man under 40 in good health.

This clonotype has just one count. This chain uses TRBV5-1 with TRBJ2-1; D uncertain. The length of the CDR3 is 16 residues. V was trimmed by 1 base and J by 4 bases, leaving 15 bases between them. Looked up from germline, CDR1 is SGHRS and CDR2 is YFSETQ. This chain's CDR3 is CASSLMVATTYNEQFF. Here the CDR3 DNA reads TGCGCCAGCAGCTTGATGGTCGCAACTACATACAATGAGCAGTTCTTC.

Of note for this clonotype: A read error may explain this, as a much larger clone is one base away. The chain links TRBV7-2 to TRBJ1-1; D may be TRBD1 (6 bases). Trimming cost V 5 bases and J 11 bases, with 15 bases left between them. CDR3 length: 12 amino acids. Germline V gene lookup returns CDR1 SGHTA and CDR2 FQGNSA. CDR3 residues: CASSLGRGRAFF. In DNA form, the CDR3 reads TGTGCCAGCAGCCTGGGCAGGGGAAGGGCTTTCTTT.

This clonotype was detected only once. The rearrangement joins TRBV4-3 to TRBJ2-7, with 10 bases identical to TRBD1. CDR3 length: 15 amino acids. V trimming: 2 bases; J trimming: 6 bases; junction bases outside the gene matches: 7. The V gene's germline CDR1 is LGHNA and CDR2 YSLEER. This CDR3 reads CASSQSTGGFGEQYF. The CDR3 nucleotides read TGCGCCAGCAGCCAATCGACAGGGGGCTTCGGCGAGCAGTACTTC.

This chain connects TRBV12-3 or TRBV12-4 to TRBJ2-1; a weak D match, TRBD1 (6 bases). The CDR3 spans 15 residues. Trimming removed 5 bases from V and 6 bases from J, with 17 bases in between. The CDR3 DNA follows: TGTGCCAGCAGTGCCGGGGTGGGGGCTGGCAATGAGCAGTTCTTC. Its translation is CASSAGVGAGNEQFF.

The chain couples TRBV20-1 to TRBJ2-7; D gene unclear. CDR1 and CDR2 from the germline V gene are DFQATT and SNEGSKA (reference sequence). Trimming left V 3 bases short and J 4 bases short, with 13 bases between. The CDR3 has 13 amino acids. CDR3 sequence reads: CSARPVGIYEQYF. DNA for the CDR3: TGCAGTGCTAGGCCGGTTGGGATTTACGAGCAGTACTTC.

V gene TRBV6-6 combines with J gene TRBJ2-7, with a weak D call TRBD1 (6 bases). Germline V lookup: CDR1 MNHNY, CDR2 SVGAGI (reference sequence). The V end lost 8 bases, the J end lost 2 bases, and 16 bases lay between the germline ends. CDR3 length: 14 amino acids. The CDR3 spells CASSAIQGTYEQYF. The CDR3 nucleotides are TGTGCCAGCTCCGCGATACAGGGTACCTACGAGCAGTACTTC.

Turning to this clonotype: A read error may account for a junction end that differs from germline. This chain uses TRBV2 with TRBJ1-4, with 8 bases aligning to TRBD1. Germline loops: CDR1 SNHLY, CDR2 FYNNEI. The CDR3 length is 15 residues. The chain's CDR3 is CANSPQGATNEKLFF. DNA for the CDR3: TGTGCCAACAGTCCCCAGGGGGCGACTAATGAAAAACTGTTTTTT.

CDR3 coding DNA: TGCAGTGCAACCGGGACGCGGAGCAATCAGCCCCAGCATTTT. This translates into CSATGTRSNQPQHF. This chain joins TRBV20-1 and TRBJ1-5; the D gene is possibly TRBD1 (5 bases). Germline V lookup: CDR1 DFQATT, CDR2 SNEGSKA (reference sequence). V was clipped by 6 bases and J by 1 base, with 13 bases between them. The CDR3 totals 14 residues.

This clonotype was seen only a few times. This rearrangement joins TRBV6-2 or TRBV6-3 to TRBJ1-6; TRBD1 is a possible D gene (5 bases). CDR3 size: 14 residues. Looked up from germline, CDR1 is MNHEY and CDR2 is SVGEGT. V shed 8 bases and J shed 7 bases, with 15 bases lying between them. The CDR3 DNA reads as TGTGCCAGCGCGACGGGACGAGCGAATTCACCCCTCCACTTT. Residues: CASATGRANSPLHF.

The V gene is TRBV6-4, the J gene TRBJ2-6; D is unresolved. Germline V gene sequence: CDR1 MRHNA, CDR2 SNTAGT. Trimming removed 5 bases at V and 0 bases at J, with 11 bases between. CDR3 length: 16 residues. CDR3 residues: CASSSDGSSGANVLTF. For the CDR3, the DNA is TGTGCCAGCAGTTCCGACGGATCCTCTGGGGCCAACGTCCTGACTTTC.

This clonotype was observed a handful of times. The rearrangement joins TRBV21-1 to TRBJ2-7; TRBD1, the D gene given by the table, was not confirmed from the DNA. TRBV21-1 corresponds to a pseudogene. The CDR3 loop spans 17 amino acids. CDR3 in amino acids: CASSKGPRVPPSYEQYF. The CDR3 nucleotides read TGTGCCAGCAGCAAAGGGCCCAGGGTACCACCTTCCTACGAGCAGTACTTC.

V is TRBV3-1 and J is TRBJ2-5; 11 bases line up with TRBD2. CDR1 and CDR2 from the germline V gene are LGHDT and YNNKEL (reference sequence). This CDR3 has 19 residues. J lost 11 bases, V lost 2 bases, and 22 bases had no gene match. CDR3 sequence (DNA): TGTGCCAGCAGCCAACTCCCGCGCCTCACTAGCGGGGGCTACAATGAGCAGTACTTC. It translates to CASSQLPRLTSGGYNEQYF.

On this clonotype: One end of the junction fails to match germline, which may point to a read error. The rearrangement uses TRBV28 and TRBJ1-1; D ambiguous. The CDR3 sequence is 14 residues long. Germline lookup yields CDR1 MDHEN and CDR2 SYDVKM. The CDR3 nucleotides read TGTGCCAGCACTCCAACCAGCAGGAACACTGGAGCTTTCTTT. Translated, it gives CASTPTSRNTGAFF.

The chain employs TRBV5-1 and TRBJ1-2; D gene unclear. The CDR3 has 15 residues. Germline CDR1 SGHRS, CDR2 YFSETQ. Between the trimmed V and J ends, which lost 2 bases and 6 bases, there was a span of 17 bases. The CDR3 DNA follows: TGCGCCAGCAGCTTCGGAGGCGCAGGAGTAGATGGCTACACCTTC. Translation: CASSFGGAGVDGYTF. The full variable domain, rest sourced from reference TRBV5-1 and TRBJ1-2, is KAGVTQTPRYLIKTRGQQVTLSCSPISGHRSVSWYQQTPGQGLQFLFEYFSETQRNKGNFPGRFSGRQFSNSRSEMNVSTLELGDSALYLCASSFGGAGVDGYTFGSGTRLTVV.

As regards this clonotype: This may stem from a read error, because a much larger clone lies one nucleotide away. The chain employs TRBV7-9 and TRBJ2-1; D ambiguous. The CDR3 contains 14 residues. CDR1 SEHNR and CDR2 FQNEAQ come from the germline V gene (reference sequence). This chain's CDR3 is CAGSLESSYNEQFF. The CDR3 nucleotides read TGTGCCGGCAGCTTAGAAAGCTCCTACAATGAGCAGTTCTTC.

The J gene is TRBJ2-4, the V gene TRBV20-1; D not resolved. The ends were cut back, 0 bases at V and 7 bases at J, with 7 bases in the middle. The CDR3 totals 12 residues. Germline CDR1 and CDR2: DFQATT and SNEGSKA (reference sequence). In nucleotides, the CDR3 is TGCAGTGCTAGAGATCAGGAGAACATTCAGTACTTC. Its translation is CSARDQENIQYF.

This sequence joins TRBV7-9 and TRBJ1-4, with D maybe TRBD1 (5 bases). CDR1 is SEHNR and CDR2 is FQNEAQ in the germline V gene (reference sequence). Trimming removed 1 base at V and 2 bases at J, with 11 bases between. The CDR3 contains 16 residues. In DNA, the CDR3 is TGTGCCAGCAGCTTAGGGGATGGGGCGACTAATGAAAAACTGTTTTTT. Its translation: CASSLGDGATNEKLFF.

This clonotype was seen a handful of times. This chain uses TRBV12-3 or TRBV12-4 with TRBJ2-7, with a weak D call TRBD1 (6 bases). The V end was cut by 5 bases, the J end by 5 bases, with 16 bases between. This CDR3 region has 14 residues. The CDR3 DNA follows: TGTGCCAGCAGTCTCCAGGGGTACGTGAACGAGCAGTACTTC. Its protein product is CASSLQGYVNEQYF.

This clonotype was counted between two and nine times. The V and J genes are TRBV9 and TRBJ2-2; D tentatively reads TRBD1 or TRBD2 (5 bases each). Germline CDR1 is SGDLS and CDR2 is YYNGEE. This CDR3 is 16 amino acids long. Between the trimmed V and J ends, which lost 4 bases and 1 base, there was a span of 14 bases. The CDR3 is CASSPPGTGNTGELFF. The CDR3 DNA follows: TGTGCCAGCAGCCCACCCGGGACGGGGAACACCGGGGAGCTGTTTTTT.

In its sample, this clonotype was seen a few times. This chain uses TRBV3-1 with TRBJ2-1; 16 nucleotides align to TRBD2. The CDR3 extends over 15 amino acids. V was pared by 7 bases and J by 9 bases, with 6 bases of the junction left unmatched. Germline CDR1 is LGHDT and CDR2 is YNNKEL (reference sequence). The CDR3 protein is CASNPGTSGGGEQFF. The CDR3 bases are TGTGCCAGCAACCCCGGGACTAGCGGGGGGGGTGAGCAGTTCTTC.

In its sample, this clonotype was seen a few times. This chain connects TRBV7-2 to TRBJ1-5; D not resolved. This CDR3 is built from 13 residues. V was cut by 5 bases and J by 7 bases, with 12 bases left in between. Germline-derived CDR1 and CDR2 are SGHTA and FQGNSA. The CDR3 DNA reads TGTGCCAGCAGCCCCAGTCGGAGCCAGCCCCAGCATTTT. It is translated as CASSPSRSQPQHF.

This clonotype appeared a few times. V gene TRBV4-3 combines with J gene TRBJ1-2, with TRBD1 identical over 9 bases. Germline CDR1 reads LGHNA; CDR2 reads YSLEER. With 1 base clipped from V and 4 bases from J, the junction kept 7 bases outside the gene matches. The CDR3 extends over 16 amino acids. For the CDR3, the DNA is TGCGCCAGCAGCCAAGGCCGGGACAGGGCCATCTATGGCTACACCTTC. This encodes CASSQGRDRAIYGYTF.

The V and J genes are TRBV29-1 and TRBJ1-1; no definite D call. CDR3 length: 13 amino acids. Looked up from germline, CDR1 is SQVTM and CDR2 is ANQGSEA. Trimming removed 8 bases at V and 0 bases at J, with 13 bases between. The CDR3 DNA sequence: TGCAGCACCCGAGGGCATATGAACACTGAAGCTTTCTTT. Its translation is CSTRGHMNTEAFF.

The genes are TRBV28 and TRBJ1-2; TRBD1 is a possible D gene (6 bases). Trimming removed 8 bases at V and 3 bases at J, with 16 bases between. The V gene's germline CDR1 is MDHEN and CDR2 SYDVKM. This CDR3 spans 14 amino acids. In DNA, the CDR3 is TGTGCCAGCGAAGTTGGGGGGCGCGACTATGGCTACACCTTC. Amino acids: CASEVGGRDYGYTF.

The chain uses TRBV4-1 and TRBJ2-3; TRBD1 matches 8 bases. V dropped 5 bases and J dropped 5; count of bases not matched to a gene: 12. The CDR3 runs 16 residues. Germline values: CDR1 MGHRA, CDR2 YSYEKL. This chain's CDR3 is CASSNEGQEFRDTQYF. CDR3 DNA sequence: TGCGCCAGCAGCAACGAGGGACAGGAGTTTAGAGATACGCAGTATTTT.

CDR3 loop: CASSLGHAQNTEAFF. The CDR3, as DNA: TGCGCCAGCAGCTTGGGGCACGCACAGAACACTGAAGCTTTCTTT. J is TRBJ1-1 and V is TRBV5-1; D is uncertain. Germline V gene data show CDR1 as SGHRS and CDR2 as YFSETQ. This CDR3 spans 15 amino acids. V lost 0 bases and J lost 1, with 10 bases in between.

This clonotype showed up just a few times. V and J are TRBV20-1 and TRBJ1-2; TRBD1 is a possible D gene (5 bases). CDR1 is DFQATT, CDR2 SNEGSKA, per germline (reference sequence). This CDR3 has 15 amino acids. V shed 2 bases and J shed 3 bases, with 16 bases lying between them. The CDR3 here is CSARQFGGTDYGYTF. DNA of the CDR3: TGCAGTGCTAGACAGTTCGGGGGTACGGACTATGGCTACACCTTC.

This clonotype was seen a few times. V usage is TRBV29-1 and J usage is TRBJ1-2, with 7 positions matching TRBD1. The V gene end was trimmed by 4 bases and the J gene end by 8 bases; junction bases not matched to a gene: 10. This CDR3 is built from 13 residues. Germline V gene sequence: CDR1 SQVTM, CDR2 ANQGSEA. The chain's CDR3 is CSVGRDRVEGYTF. CDR3 nucleotide sequence: TGCAGCGTTGGACGAGACAGGGTTGAAGGCTACACCTTC.

There are many counts of this clonotype. The V and J genes are TRBV4-1 and TRBJ2-1, with TRBD1 matching over 7 bases. Germline CDR1 is MGHRA and CDR2 is YSYEKL. The CDR3 extends over 16 amino acids. With 4 bases clipped from V and 0 bases from J, the junction kept 6 bases outside the gene matches. CDR3 in DNA: TGCGCCAGCAGCCGATCGACAGGGAGCTCCTACAATGAGCAGTTCTTC. Translated, it gives CASSRSTGSSYNEQFF.

The rearrangement links TRBV28 to TRBJ2-7; a possible D gene is TRBD1 (6 bases). The CDR3 runs 14 residues. Trimming cost V 7 bases and J 2 bases, with 15 bases left between them. Germline values: CDR1 MDHEN, CDR2 SYDVKM. CDR3 sequence (DNA): TGTGCCAGCATCCTGGGGGCAGGCCCCTACGAGCAGTACTTC. Its translation is CASILGAGPYEQYF.

This clonotype was seen a handful of times. The chain has TRBV29-1 and TRBJ2-3; 7 bases map to TRBD2. Losses at the gene ends were 5 bases for V and 0 bases for J; bases not matched to a gene: 2. This CDR3 has 13 amino acids. CDR1 is SQVTM, CDR2 ANQGSEA, per germline. The CDR3 sequence is CSVRGGSTDTQYF. CDR3 DNA sequence: TGCAGCGTTAGGGGAGGGAGCACAGATACGCAGTATTTT.

This clonotype turned up a few times. The J gene is TRBJ1-6, the V gene TRBV28, with 10 bases lining up with TRBD1. CDR1 and CDR2 from the germline V gene are MDHEN and SYDVKM. The CDR3 loop spans 17 amino acids. With 3 bases clipped from V and 10 bases from J, the junction kept 12 bases outside the gene matches. This CDR3 is CASSLYLYGTGASPLHF. The CDR3 bases are TGTGCCAGCAGTTTGTATTTATACGGGACAGGGGCCTCACCCCTCCACTTT.